One sample yielded the 5 T cell receptor beta chains listed below, sequenced in a study of T cell changes during pregnancy in multiple sclerosis. Profiling relied on immunoSEQ multiplex PCR, and the TCRdb table lists in-frame clones only, not all of them. The data show about 65,000 clones, approximately 92% seen once. The material was CD8+ T cells from peripheral blood mononuclear cells, obtained in the third trimester of pregnancy. The receptors come from a female donor in good health, enrolled as a control in a pregnancy study.

V and J are TRBV6-5 and TRBJ1-4; D call uncertain. The V end was cut by 0 bases, the J end by 7 bases, with 6 bases between. Germline values: CDR1 MNHEY, CDR2 SVGAGI. The CDR3 consists of 13 residues. This CDR3 is CASSYSLREKLFF. For the CDR3, the DNA is TGTGCCAGCAGTTACTCGTTGCGTGAAAAACTGTTTTTT.

The V gene is TRBV5-6, the J gene TRBJ2-7; 7 nucleotides match TRBD1. The CDR3 has 14 residues. V lost 4 bases to trimming and J lost 3 bases; unmatched junction nucleotides: 7. Germline V gene data show CDR1 as SGHDT and CDR2 as YYEEEE. The CDR3 DNA is TGTGCCAGCAGCCCAAGACAGGGTTTCTACGAGCAGTACTTC. Residues: CASSPRQGFYEQYF.

V usage is TRBV7-6 and J usage is TRBJ2-3; D possibly corresponds to TRBD2 (5 bases). This CDR3 has 13 residues. The V and J ends lost 6 bases and 8 bases respectively, with 15 bases between them. Germline V CDR1 and CDR2: SGHVS, FNYEAQ. CDR3 sequence reads: CASSSTDLATQYF. CDR3 in DNA: TGTGCCAGCAGTTCCACCGACCTAGCTACGCAGTATTTT.

The genes are TRBV5-4 and TRBJ2-3, with D possibly matching TRBD2 (6 bases). This CDR3 has 13 amino acids. Looked up from germline, CDR1 is SGHNT and CDR2 is YYREEE (reference sequence). Trimming removed 10 bases from V and 0 bases from J, with 12 bases in between. The CDR3 nucleotides read TGTGCCCTCGCGGGGATGAGCACAGATACGCAGTATTTT. Translated, it gives CALAGMSTDTQYF.

This clone was seen just once. The J gene is TRBJ2-5, the V gene TRBV6-6; 14 positions match TRBD2. Per germline, CDR1 MNHNY and CDR2 SVGAGI (reference sequence). V gave up 1 base and J gave up 5 bases; unmatched junction bases: 0. There are 15 residues in the CDR3. The CDR3 region has the DNA TGTGCCAGCAGTTACTGGACTAGCGGGGGGGAGACCCAGTACTTC. Amino acids: CASSYWTSGGETQYF.